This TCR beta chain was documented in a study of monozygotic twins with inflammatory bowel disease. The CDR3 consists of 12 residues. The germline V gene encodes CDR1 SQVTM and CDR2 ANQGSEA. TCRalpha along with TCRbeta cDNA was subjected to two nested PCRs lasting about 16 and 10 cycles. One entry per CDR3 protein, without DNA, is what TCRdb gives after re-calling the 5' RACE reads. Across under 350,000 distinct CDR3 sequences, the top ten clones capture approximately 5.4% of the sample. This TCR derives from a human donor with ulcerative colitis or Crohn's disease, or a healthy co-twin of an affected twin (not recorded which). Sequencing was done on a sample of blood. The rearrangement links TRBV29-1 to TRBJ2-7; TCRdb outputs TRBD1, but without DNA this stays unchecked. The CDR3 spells CSYTQGQNEQYF.